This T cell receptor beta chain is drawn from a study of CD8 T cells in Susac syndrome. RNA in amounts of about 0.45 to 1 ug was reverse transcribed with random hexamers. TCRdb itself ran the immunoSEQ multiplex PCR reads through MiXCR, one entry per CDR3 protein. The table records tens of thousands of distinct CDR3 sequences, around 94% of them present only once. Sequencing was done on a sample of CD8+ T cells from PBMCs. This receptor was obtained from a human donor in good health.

The CDR3 DNA follows: TGTGCCAGCAGTCGAACGACAGGGCCCGAGGGGAACATTCAGTACTTC. Its translation: CASSRTTGPEGNIQYF. V and J are TRBV27 and TRBJ2-4; 7 bases agree with TRBD1. J was trimmed by 7 bases and V by 5 bases; bases with no gene match: 14. Looked up from germline, CDR1 is MNHEY and CDR2 is SMNVEV (reference sequence). The CDR3 consists of 16 residues.